This T cell receptor (beta chain) was recovered during a study of blood T cell repertoires in COVID-19. Overall study: From the United States, Italy and Spain came samples of acute and convalescent COVID-19.

Source study methods: Reference gene primer amplification gave nucleated cell count estimates. Sequenced by immunoSEQ multiplex PCR; TCRdb stores in-frame clones only, minus some. V and J calls and clone size are those listed in that table; D and trimming were worked out from the DNA. The sample has approximately 240,000 clones; approximately 83% are singletons. Sample: peripheral blood. The receptor was isolated from a woman aged 25-40 years who had recovered from COVID-19.

In DNA form, the CDR3 reads TGCGCCAGCAGTGCCGGGACTAGCGGCCCTGGGACCCAGTACTTC. Encoded protein: CASSAGTSGPGTQYF. V and J are TRBV10-2 and TRBJ2-5; 11 bases are a match to TRBD2. CDR3 length: 15 amino acids. Germline V gives CDR1 WSHSY, CDR2 SAAADI. The V gene end was trimmed by 4 bases and the J gene end by 7 bases; junction bases not matched to a gene: 8.